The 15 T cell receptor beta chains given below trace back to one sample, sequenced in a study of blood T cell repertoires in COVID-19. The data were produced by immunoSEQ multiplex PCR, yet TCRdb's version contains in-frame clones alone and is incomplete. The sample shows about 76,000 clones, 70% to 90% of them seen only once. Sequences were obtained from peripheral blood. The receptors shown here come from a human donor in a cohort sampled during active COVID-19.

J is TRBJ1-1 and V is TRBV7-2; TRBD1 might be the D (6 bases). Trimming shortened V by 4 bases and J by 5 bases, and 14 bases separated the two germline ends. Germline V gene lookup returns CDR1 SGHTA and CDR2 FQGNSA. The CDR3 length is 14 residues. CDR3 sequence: CASSSTQGLTEAFF. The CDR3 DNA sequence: TGTGCCAGCAGCTCAACGCAGGGGTTGACTGAAGCTTTCTTT.

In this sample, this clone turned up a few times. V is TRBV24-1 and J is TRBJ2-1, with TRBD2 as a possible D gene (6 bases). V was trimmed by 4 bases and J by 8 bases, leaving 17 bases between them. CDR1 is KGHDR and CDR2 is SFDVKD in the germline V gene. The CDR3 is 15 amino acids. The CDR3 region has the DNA TGTGCCACCAGTGACCCGGAGGGAGGAGTCTATGAGCAGTTCTTC. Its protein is CATSDPEGGVYEQFF.

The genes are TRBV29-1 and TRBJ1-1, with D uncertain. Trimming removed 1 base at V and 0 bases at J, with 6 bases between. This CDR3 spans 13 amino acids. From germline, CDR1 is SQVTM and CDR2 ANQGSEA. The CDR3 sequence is CSVEVFVNTEAFF. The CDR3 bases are TGCAGCGTTGAAGTTTTCGTGAACACTGAAGCTTTCTTT.

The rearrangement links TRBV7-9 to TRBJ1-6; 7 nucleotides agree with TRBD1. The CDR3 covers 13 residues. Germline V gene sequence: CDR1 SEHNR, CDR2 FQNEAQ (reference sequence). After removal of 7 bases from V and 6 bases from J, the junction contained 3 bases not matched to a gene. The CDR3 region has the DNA TGTGCCAGCAACGACAGGGTTAATTCACCCCTCCACTTT. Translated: CASNDRVNSPLHF.

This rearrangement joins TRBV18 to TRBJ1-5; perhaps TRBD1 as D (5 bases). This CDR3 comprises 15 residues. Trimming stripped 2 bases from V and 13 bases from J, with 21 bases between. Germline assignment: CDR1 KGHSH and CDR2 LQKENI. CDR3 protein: CASSPSDRLPSRQHF. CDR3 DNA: TGTGCCAGCTCACCATCCGACAGACTCCCTTCCAGACAGCATTTT. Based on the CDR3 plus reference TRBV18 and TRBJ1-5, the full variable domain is NAGVMQNPRHLVRRRGQEARLRCSPMKGHSHVYWYRQLPEEGLKFMVYLQKENIIDESGMPKERFSAEFPKEGPSILRIQQVVRGDSAAYFCASSPSDRLPSRQHFGDGTRLSIL.

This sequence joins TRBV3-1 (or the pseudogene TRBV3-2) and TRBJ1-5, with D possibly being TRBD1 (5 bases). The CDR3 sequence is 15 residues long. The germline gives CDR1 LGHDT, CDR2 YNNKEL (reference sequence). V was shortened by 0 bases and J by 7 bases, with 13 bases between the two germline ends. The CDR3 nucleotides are TGTGCCAGCAGCCAAGAGTGGCAGGGTGACCAGCCCCAGCATTTT. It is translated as CASSQEWQGDQPQHF.

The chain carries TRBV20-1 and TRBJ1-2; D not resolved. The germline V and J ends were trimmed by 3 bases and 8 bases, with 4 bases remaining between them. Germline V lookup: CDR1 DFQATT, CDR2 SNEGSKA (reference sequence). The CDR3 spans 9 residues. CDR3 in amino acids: CSARGGYTF. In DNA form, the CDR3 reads TGCAGTGCTAGGGGCGGCTACACCTTC.

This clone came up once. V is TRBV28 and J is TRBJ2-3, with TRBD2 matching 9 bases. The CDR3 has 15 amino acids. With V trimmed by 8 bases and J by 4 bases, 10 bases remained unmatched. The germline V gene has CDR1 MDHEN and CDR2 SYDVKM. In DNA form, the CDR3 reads TGTGCCAGCGAGCAGGCGGGAGGGAGGGCAGATACGCAGTATTTT. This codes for CASEQAGGRADTQYF.

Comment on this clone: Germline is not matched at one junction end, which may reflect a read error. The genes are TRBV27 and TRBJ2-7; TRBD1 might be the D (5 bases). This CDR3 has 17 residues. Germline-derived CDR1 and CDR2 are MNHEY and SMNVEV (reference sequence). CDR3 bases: TGTGCCAGCAGTTTATCGAAATCCGTTAAGGGGTCCTTCGAGCAGTACTTC. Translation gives CASSLSKSVKGSFEQYF.

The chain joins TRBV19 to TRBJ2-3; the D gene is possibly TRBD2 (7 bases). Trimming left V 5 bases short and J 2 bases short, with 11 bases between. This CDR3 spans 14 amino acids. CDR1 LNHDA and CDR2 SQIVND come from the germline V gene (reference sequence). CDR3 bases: TGTGCCAGTAGTGGGGGGGACAACACAGATACGCAGTATTTT. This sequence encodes CASSGGDNTDTQYF.

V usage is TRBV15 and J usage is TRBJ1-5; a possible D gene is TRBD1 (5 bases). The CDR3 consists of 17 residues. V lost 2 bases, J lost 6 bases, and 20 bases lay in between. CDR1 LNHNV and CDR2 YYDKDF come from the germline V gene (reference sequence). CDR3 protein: CATSRPTRQGIIQPQHF. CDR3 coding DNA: TGTGCCACCAGCAGACCGACGCGGCAGGGCATTATTCAGCCCCAGCATTTT.

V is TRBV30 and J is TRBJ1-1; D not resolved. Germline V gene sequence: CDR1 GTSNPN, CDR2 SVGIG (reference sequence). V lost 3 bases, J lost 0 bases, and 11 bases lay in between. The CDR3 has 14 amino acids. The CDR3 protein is CAWSWRALNTEAFF. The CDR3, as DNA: TGTGCCTGGAGCTGGAGGGCTTTGAACACTGAAGCTTTCTTT.

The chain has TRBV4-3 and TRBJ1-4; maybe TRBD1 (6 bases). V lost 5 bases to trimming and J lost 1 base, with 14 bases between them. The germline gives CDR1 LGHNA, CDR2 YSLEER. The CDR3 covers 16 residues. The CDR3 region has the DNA TGCGCCAGCAGCGAAGGACAGACCCTAACTAATGAAAAACTGTTTTTT. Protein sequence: CASSEGQTLTNEKLFF.

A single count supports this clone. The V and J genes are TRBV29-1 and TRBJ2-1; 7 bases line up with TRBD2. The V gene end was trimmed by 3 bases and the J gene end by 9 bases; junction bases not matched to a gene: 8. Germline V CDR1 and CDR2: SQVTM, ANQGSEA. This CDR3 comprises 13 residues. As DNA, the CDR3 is TGCAGCGTTGAGGGCGGGAGACGGATTGAGCAGTTCTTC. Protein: CSVEGGRRIEQFF.

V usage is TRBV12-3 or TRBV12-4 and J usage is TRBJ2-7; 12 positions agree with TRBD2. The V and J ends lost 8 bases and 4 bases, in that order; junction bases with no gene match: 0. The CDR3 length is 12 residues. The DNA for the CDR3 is TGTGCCAGCGGGACTAGCGGGTACGAGCAGTACTTC. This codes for CASGTSGYEQYF.